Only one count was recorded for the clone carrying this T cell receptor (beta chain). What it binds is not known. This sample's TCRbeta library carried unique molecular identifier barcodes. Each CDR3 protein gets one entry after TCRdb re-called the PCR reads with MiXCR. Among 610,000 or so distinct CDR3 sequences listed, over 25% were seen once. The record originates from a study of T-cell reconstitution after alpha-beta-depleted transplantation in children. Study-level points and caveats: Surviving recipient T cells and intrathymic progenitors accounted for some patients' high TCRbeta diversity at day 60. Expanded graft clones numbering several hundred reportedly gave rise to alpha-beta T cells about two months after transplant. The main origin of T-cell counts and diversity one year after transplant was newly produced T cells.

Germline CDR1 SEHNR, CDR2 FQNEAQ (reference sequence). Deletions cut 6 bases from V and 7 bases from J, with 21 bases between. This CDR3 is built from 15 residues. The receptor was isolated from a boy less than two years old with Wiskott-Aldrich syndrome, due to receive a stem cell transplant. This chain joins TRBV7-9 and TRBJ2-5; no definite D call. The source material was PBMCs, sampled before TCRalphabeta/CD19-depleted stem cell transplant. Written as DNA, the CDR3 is TGTGCCAGCAGTGAACCGGGTTTCCCTGTGGGGACCCAGTACTTC. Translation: CASSEPGFPVGTQYF.